This entry lists 14 T cell receptor beta chains sequenced from one sample in a study of T cell repertoires in cytomegalovirus infection. From the reads, TCRdb called clonotypes with MiXCR, one entry per CDR3 protein. The sample records fewer than 650,000 distinct CDR3 sequences, about 39% being singletons. Which antigens these TCRs recognize remains unknown. The source material was cultured PBMCs, sampled from culture after CMV antigen stimulation. The source of these receptors is a human donor in good health (CMV status not recorded). Some clones in this sample may be carry-over from other donors' samples.

In its sample, this clonotype was seen a few times. Being one base from a much bigger clone, this may be a read error. The V gene is TRBV7-2, the J gene TRBJ2-7, with 12 positions matching TRBD1. V lost 1 base, J lost 5 bases, and 3 bases stayed unmatched. Germline V gives CDR1 SGHTA, CDR2 FQGNSA. The CDR3 has 15 amino acids. CDR3 coding DNA: TGTGCCAGCAGCTTAGGTGGGACAGGGGGCAACGAGCAGTACTTC. Its protein product is CASSLGGTGGNEQYF.

The chain employs TRBV6-1 and TRBJ1-1; D remains ambiguous. Germline V gene sequence: CDR1 MNHNS, CDR2 SASEGT. V dropped 2 bases and J dropped 1 base, with 8 bases sitting between them. There are 14 residues in the CDR3. Here the CDR3 reads CASSERRRNTEAFF. CDR3 nucleotides: TGTGCCAGCAGTGAACGGAGACGGAACACTGAAGCTTTCTTT.

V and J are TRBV7-2 and TRBJ1-6; D may be TRBD1 (6 bases). CDR3 size: 13 residues. Germline CDR1 SGHTA, CDR2 FQGNSA. The germline V and J ends were trimmed by 4 bases and 9 bases, with 10 bases remaining between them. The CDR3 sequence: CASSSTQGSPLHF. The CDR3 coding sequence is TGTGCCAGCAGCTCAACACAGGGTTCACCCCTCCACTTT.

The sample holds a few counts of this clonotype. This CDR3 is CASSLSALGTYEQYF. The CDR3 DNA sequence: TGTGCCAGCAGTTTATCGGCTTTGGGAACCTACGAGCAGTACTTC. The chain carries TRBV27 and TRBJ2-7, with unresolved D. The CDR3 runs to 15 residues. From germline, CDR1 is MNHEY and CDR2 SMNVEV (reference sequence). V lost 0 bases and J lost 2, with 11 bases in between.

The chain joins TRBV11-2 to TRBJ2-1; possibly TRBD1 or TRBD2 for D (7 bases each). Germline V gives CDR1 SGHAT, CDR2 FQNNGV. The CDR3 is 13 residues long. Trimming shortened V by 6 bases and J by 8 bases, and 14 bases separated the two germline ends. CDR3 bases: TGTGCCAGCAGGGGAGGGGGCAGGGATGAGCAGTTCTTC. Its translation is CASRGGGRDEQFF.

This clonotype was counted many times. This chain joins TRBV7-2 and TRBJ1-2, with D maybe TRBD1 (6 bases). The CDR3 loop spans 15 amino acids. Germline V gives CDR1 SGHTA, CDR2 FQGNSA. The V end was cut by 1 base, the J end by 5 bases, with 14 bases between. CDR3 sequence: CASSLGQQGLYGYTF. The CDR3 DNA follows: TGTGCCAGCAGCTTAGGGCAACAGGGCTTATATGGCTACACCTTC.

The gene calls are TRBV11-2 and TRBJ2-2; the match to TRBD1 covers 7 bases. The CDR3 covers 16 residues. In germline, CDR1 is SGHAT, CDR2 FQNNGV. The junction had 6 bases not matched to a gene; V was cut back by 2 bases and J by 3 bases. In DNA form, the CDR3 reads TGTGCCAGCAGCTTATTCCGGGACAGAGACACCGGGGAGCTGTTTTTT. Protein product: CASSLFRDRDTGELFF. Full variable domain (rest looked up from reference TRBV11-2 and TRBJ2-2): EAGVAQSPRYKIIEKRQSVAFWCNPISGHATLYWYQQILGQGPKLLIQFQNNGVVDDSQLPKDRFSAERLKGVDSTLKIQPAKLEDSAVYLCASSLFRDRDTGELFFGEGSRLTVL.

This clonotype was observed a handful of times. The rearrangement links TRBV6-1 to TRBJ2-5, with D possibly matching TRBD2 (6 bases). V gave up 7 bases and J gave up 1 base, with 16 bases separating them. The CDR3 has 15 amino acids. Germline V lookup: CDR1 MNHNS, CDR2 SASEGT. For the CDR3, the DNA is TGTGCCAGCAAAGAAGCGGGTCTGACCCAAGAGACCCAGTACTTC. Its protein is CASKEAGLTQETQYF.

V usage is TRBV6-2 or TRBV6-3 and J usage is TRBJ2-7; D call uncertain. The germline gives CDR1 MNHEY, CDR2 SVGEGT. V was pared by 4 bases and J by 6 bases, with 13 bases between. The CDR3 length is 13 residues. The CDR3 bases are TGTGCCAGCAGTTTGGCCACCACCACCGAGCAGTACTTC. It translates to CASSLATTTEQYF.

This clonotype occurred a few times. The V call is TRBV7-4, the J call TRBJ2-2; 12 positions agree with TRBD2. V gave up 8 bases and J gave up 3 bases; unmatched junction bases: 7. CDR1 is SGHVT, CDR2 SQSDAQ, per germline. CDR3 length: 16 amino acids. The CDR3 sequence: CASQTSGRRDTGELFF. The DNA of the CDR3 is TGTGCCAGCCAGACTAGCGGGAGACGGGACACCGGGGAGCTGTTTTTT.

The gene calls are TRBV7-8 and TRBJ1-1; D is uncertain. V lost 5 bases and J lost 1, with 11 bases in between. The CDR3 has 14 residues. Germline assignment: CDR1 SGHVS and CDR2 FQNEAQ. The CDR3 bases are TGTGCCAGCAGCGCCCCGGCTACGAACACTGAAGCTTTCTTT. Translation: CASSAPATNTEAFF.

CDR3 region: CSANTGTDTQYF. The CDR3 coding sequence is TGCAGTGCTAACACAGGCACAGATACGCAGTATTTT. The J gene is TRBJ2-3, the V gene TRBV20-1, with D unresolved. From germline, CDR1 is DFQATT and CDR2 SNEGSKA (reference sequence). V was clipped by 4 bases and J by 1 base, with 6 bases between them. This CDR3 has 12 amino acids.

The rearrangement joins TRBV7-2 to TRBJ1-1; D not certain. The V gene lost 1 base and the J gene lost 8 bases, with 17 bases spanning the gap. Germline V gives CDR1 SGHTA, CDR2 FQGNSA. There are 15 residues in the CDR3. CDR3 in amino acids: CASSLGTTRLSEAFF. The CDR3 DNA follows: TGTGCCAGCAGCTTAGGTACGACAAGGCTCTCCGAAGCTTTCTTT.

The V call is TRBV6-1, the J call TRBJ2-1; D remains unclear. V was trimmed by 3 bases and J by 2 bases, leaving 14 bases between them. The CDR3 loop spans 16 amino acids. CDR1 MNHNS and CDR2 SASEGT come from the germline V gene. CDR3 amino acids: CASSDLADPPYNEQFF. CDR3 DNA: TGTGCCAGCAGTGATCTTGCGGACCCCCCCTACAATGAGCAGTTCTTC.